These T cell receptor beta chains were read from a single sample in a study. Via MiXCR, TCRdb re-called the 5' RACE reads, giving one row per CDR3 protein. This sample has about 60,000 distinct CDR3 sequences, with just under 30% found just once. Sequencing was carried out using tumor-infiltrating naive CD4+ T cells sorted from the breast tumor. The source of these receptors is a female donor with breast cancer. Both conserved end residues are part of each CDR3. The order of the fields is J gene, D gene, V gene, clone size, CDR3 DNA, CDR3 protein. A D gene is named only where the DNA matches it firmly. The size field is filled for only some rows; it gives once, few, many or a size class.

TRBJ2-5 | . | TRBV29-1 | many | TGCAGCGTTGTAGCTCTCCAAGAGACCCAGTACTTC | CSVVALQETQYF
TRBJ1-6 | . | TRBV12-3/TRBV12-4 | medium-sized | TGTGCCAGCAGTTTACAGGGCGGCGGTTCACCCCTCCACTTT | CASSLQGGGSPLHF
TRBJ2-1 | . | TRBV20-1 | . | TGCAGTGCTTTATCTAGGATCGGCTCCTACAATGAGCAGTTCTTC | CSALSRIGSYNEQFF
TRBJ2-1 | . | TRBV2 | . | TGTGCCAGCAGTGACCAACGGGGCGCCAATGAGCAGTTCTTC | CASSDQRGANEQFF
TRBJ1-2 | . | TRBV7-8 | . | TGTGCCAGCAGCGAGACTGGGGAATCCTATGGCTACACCTTC | CASSETGESYGYTF
TRBJ1-3 | . | TRBV4-1 | many | TGCGCCAGCAGCCAAGGCCCAGGGAGCGCGGACACCATATATTTT | CASSQGPGSADTIYF
TRBJ2-7 | . | TRBV29-1 | . | TGCAGCGTGGAATGGGGGGACGAGCAGTACTTC | CSVEWGDEQYF
TRBJ2-7 | . | TRBV4-1 | many | TGCGCCAGCAGCCAGGATAAGGGAGGCTACGAGCAGTACTTC | CASSQDKGGYEQYF
TRBJ2-1 | . | TRBV5-4 | . | TGTGCCAGCAGCTCCAAAGAGACGGGAGCACACAATGAGCAGTTCTTC | CASSSKETGAHNEQFF
TRBJ1-4 | TRBD1 | TRBV4-3 | few | TGCGCCAGCAGACAGCAGGGGGGGGATGAAAAACTGTTTTTT | CASRQQGGDEKLFF
TRBJ2-7 | TRBD1 | TRBV29-1 | . | TGCAGCGTTGGGACAGGGATCGGCGAGCAGTACTTC | CSVGTGIGEQYF
TRBJ2-7 | . | TRBV4-1 | few | TGCGCCAGCAGCCAAGACCACACTTGGGGGGAGCAGTACTTC | CASSQDHTWGEQYF
TRBJ2-1 | TRBD2 | TRBV5-1 | . | TGCGCCAGCAGCCCAGCGGGACTAGCGGGAGGTGTTGAGCAGTTCTTC | CASSPAGLAGGVEQFF
TRBJ1-1 | TRBD1 | TRBV29-1 | many | TGCAGCGTTGAGGGACAGGATAGAAATCAGGGGACTGAAGCTTTCTTT | CSVEGQDRNQGTEAFF
TRBJ1-3 | TRBD1 | TRBV7-8 | . | TGTGCCAGCAGCTTCGACAGGGGGCAGGGAAACACCATATATTTT | CASSFDRGQGNTIYF
TRBJ1-2 | TRBD1 | TRBV10-3 | many | TGTGCCATCAGTGAGTCCCCCGGGACAGGGGGCAACTATGGCTACACCTTC | CAISESPGTGGNYGYTF
TRBJ2-3 | . | TRBV24-1 | many | TGTGCCACCAGTGATTCCCTGGATACGCAGTATTTT | CATSDSLDTQYF
TRBJ2-3 | TRBD2 | TRBV20-1 | . | TGCAGTGCTAGCCAGCGGGAGTGGACAGATACGCAGTATTTT | CSASQREWTDTQYF
TRBJ1-2 | . | TRBV20-1 | few | TGCAGTGCTAGAGATCCGGGCAGCTTCTATGGCTACACCTTC | CSARDPGSFYGYTF
TRBJ1-4 | . | TRBV5-1 | . | TGCGCCAGCAGCTTGATCCCCGGACCGAATGAAAAACTGTTTTTT | CASSLIPGPNEKLFF
TRBJ1-2 | . | TRBV9 | . | TGTGCCAGCAGCGTAGGGTACGGGGAATACACCTTC | CASSVGYGEYTF
TRBJ1-4 | . | TRBV7-2 | few | TGTGCCAGCAGCTTATATCAGAGCAATGAAAAACTGTTTTTT | CASSLYQSNEKLFF
TRBJ2-1 | TRBD2 | TRBV5-1 | few | TGCGCCAGCAGCTCGGGAGGCAACTACAATGAGCAGTTCTTC | CASSSGGNYNEQFF
TRBJ2-2 | . | TRBV24-1 | . | TGTGCCACCAGCGGGACATCGAACACCGGGGAGCTGTTTTTT | CATSGTSNTGELFF
TRBJ2-1 | . | TRBV6-2/TRBV6-3 | many | TGTGCCAGCAGTTACGGAGGTGAGCAGTTCTTC | CASSYGGEQFF
TRBJ1-1 | TRBD1 | TRBV5-1 | . | TGCGCCAGCAGGCTTTTTGGGACAGCTAACACTGAAGCTTTCTTT | CASRLFGTANTEAFF
TRBJ2-5 | . | TRBV5-6 | . | TGTGCCAGCAGCTACAAAGAGACCCAGTACTTC | CASSYKETQYF
TRBJ1-2 | . | TRBV6-5 | many | TGTGCCAGCAGAAAGAGCGGGGGAAGCTATGGCTACACCTTC | CASRKSGGSYGYTF
TRBJ1-1 | TRBD1 | TRBV5-1 | many | TGCGCCAGCAGCTTGGCCGGGACAGTAAACACTGAAGCTTTCTTT | CASSLAGTVNTEAFF
TRBJ2-5 | . | TRBV19 | few | TGTGCCAGTAGTCAGGGGGGCAGTGGAGAGACCCAGTACTTC | CASSQGGSGETQYF
TRBJ1-6 | . | TRBV2 | . | TGTGCCAGCAGTGAAGAAGGAAATTCACCCCTCCACTTT | CASSEEGNSPLHF
TRBJ2-7 | . | TRBV6-5 | few | TGTGCCAGCAGAAGGGGGGCCTCCTACGAGCAGTACTTC | CASRRGASYEQYF
TRBJ2-2 | TRBD1 | TRBV7-3 | . | TGTGCCAGCAGCCCGCTGGCGACAGGGTCCGGGGAGCTGTTTTTT | CASSPLATGSGELFF
TRBJ1-4 | . | TRBV5-1 | few | TGCGCCAGCAGCTTGGACAAGGGAAAACTGTTTTTT | CASSLDKGKLFF
TRBJ1-2 | TRBD1 | TRBV6-5 | few | TGTGCCAGCAGTTCCATGGACAGGGGGCACGGCTACACCTTC | CASSSMDRGHGYTF
TRBJ2-7 | TRBD1 | TRBV3-1 | few | TGTGCCAGCAGCCCAAGGACAACAGGGGAGACCTACGAGCAGTACTTC | CASSPRTTGETYEQYF
TRBJ2-3 | . | TRBV20-1 | . | TGCAGTGCTAGAGATATGGGACGACGGGGACGCACAGATACGCAGTATTTT | CSARDMGRRGRTDTQYF
TRBJ2-1 | TRBD2 | TRBV5-1 | . | TGCGCCAGCAGCTTGGTCGCTAGCGGATCCTACAATGAGCAGTTCTTC | CASSLVASGSYNEQFF
TRBJ1-6 | . | TRBV7-2 | . | TGTGCCAGCAGCCCAAGACAGAATTCACCCCTCCACTTT | CASSPRQNSPLHF
TRBJ2-1 | . | TRBV3-1 | . | TGTGCCAGCAAAAATGGGCTAGCGATGAATGAGCAGTTCTTC | CASKNGLAMNEQFF
TRBJ2-3 | . | TRBV20-1 | . | TGCAGTGCTAGAGAGACATTCGACGCAGATACGCAGTATTTT | CSARETFDADTQYF
TRBJ1-2 | TRBD1 | TRBV6-5 | few | TGTGCCAGCAGTTACTCTTCAGGGGGACAGGGTGGCTACACCTTC | CASSYSSGGQGGYTF
TRBJ2-1 | TRBD2 | TRBV4-1 | few | TGCGCCAGCAGCCAAGGACGGGGGGGCATTTATGAGCAGTTCTTC | CASSQGRGGIYEQFF
TRBJ2-5 | TRBD1 | TRBV28 | once | TGTGCCACCTCAGGGGGAGCAAGGAAGACCCAGTACTTC | CATSGGARKTQYF
TRBJ2-1 | . | TRBV20-1 | many | TGCAGTGCTACCCACGGGGGCATGTACAATGAGCAGTTCTTC | CSATHGGMYNEQFF
TRBJ2-6 | . | TRBV6-2/TRBV6-3 | many | TGTGCCAGCAGGCCCGGTCAATCTGGGGCCAACGTCCTGACTTTC | CASRPGQSGANVLTF
TRBJ1-2 | . | TRBV20-1 | many | TGCAGTGCTATCCAAAGGGGTGGTGGCTACACCTTC | CSAIQRGGGYTF
TRBJ1-2 | . | TRBV7-3 | many | TGTGCCAGCAGCTTAATGGCGAGCCCCCGTGGTGGCTACACCTTC | CASSLMASPRGGYTF
TRBJ1-1 | TRBD1 | TRBV20-1 | many | TGCAGTGCTTCCAGGGGGTGGACTGAAGCTTTCTTT | CSASRGWTEAFF
TRBJ2-7 | . | TRBV29-1 | few | TGCAGCGTTGTAGACGTTGAGCAGTACTTC | CSVVDVEQYF
TRBJ2-3 | . | TRBV7-8 | few | TGTGCCAGCAGCCCGCGGACGGCTATAGATACGCAGTATTTT | CASSPRTAIDTQYF
TRBJ1-1 | TRBD1 | TRBV7-9 | . | TGTGCCAGCAGCCCCGGACAGGGCGACAACACTGAAGCTTTCTTT | CASSPGQGDNTEAFF
TRBJ2-2 | . | TRBV12-3/TRBV12-4 | . | TGTGCCAGCACCATTCAGGGGGGGATAAACACCGGGGAGCTGTTTTTT | CASTIQGGINTGELFF
TRBJ1-1 | TRBD1 | TRBV20-1 | . | TGCAGTGCTAGAGATTTTGGAGACAGGGGGTCCACTGAAGCTTTCTTT | CSARDFGDRGSTEAFF
TRBJ1-5 | TRBD1 | TRBV5-6 | . | TGTGCCAGCAGCTTGCAACAGGGGGCGCGTAGCAATCAGCCCCAGCATTTT | CASSLQQGARSNQPQHF
TRBJ2-3 | . | TRBV6-1 | . | TGTGCCAGCTGGCGGGACACAGATACGCAGTATTTT | CASWRDTDTQYF
TRBJ1-3 | . | TRBV4-1 | medium-sized | TGCGCCAGCAGCCCATGGACTTCTGGAAACACCATATATTTT | CASSPWTSGNTIYF
TRBJ2-3 | TRBD2 | TRBV20-1 | . | TGCAGTGCTACCCGAACTAGCGGGGGGGCCTTGGATACGCAGTATTTT | CSATRTSGGALDTQYF
TRBJ2-7 | . | TRBV18 | once | TGTGCCAGCTCACCACCGGCGGATGCCTACGAGCAGTACTTC | CASSPPADAYEQYF
TRBJ2-7 | . | TRBV7-3 | . | TGTGCCAGCAGCTTAGTTCCTAGTGTGGGTTACGAGCAGTACTTC | CASSLVPSVGYEQYF